This T cell receptor (beta chain) was identified during a study of blood T cell repertoires in COVID-19. Study information: The study drew acute and convalescent COVID-19 samples from the United States, Italy and Spain. Sources were T cells, B-cell-depleted T cells, or PBMCs; the material itself was cDNA or gDNA.

In the original analysis: Amplified reference gene primers provided the basis for estimating nucleated cell counts. The method was immunoSEQ multiplex PCR; TCRdb's version includes in-frame clones alone and lacks a portion of them. The V and J calls and clone size come from that table; D and trimming were worked out from the DNA. The table records roughly 46,000 clones, 80% to 90% of them present only once. What was sequenced was peripheral blood. This TCR was recovered from a human donor in a cohort sampled during active COVID-19. The donor label of this sample is uncertain.

This chain's CDR3 is CASSFSRDRGVGHNQPQHF. In DNA form, the CDR3 reads TGTGCCAGCAGCTTTAGCCGGGACAGGGGGGTTGGACACAATCAGCCCCAGCATTTT. V is TRBV11-3 and J is TRBJ1-5; 11 nucleotides line up with TRBD1. The V segment lost 3 bases and the J segment 3 bases; nucleotides outside the gene matches: 13. The CDR3 has 19 residues. Looked up from germline, CDR1 is SGHNT and CDR2 is YENEEA.